This T cell receptor beta chain was captured by sequencing in a study of blood T cells in healthy people across ages. The germline V gene has CDR1 LGHDT and CDR2 YNNKEL (reference sequence). Trimming at V came to 6 bases and at J to 4 bases, leaving 8 bases not matched to a gene. The CDR3 contains 14 residues. A J-beta primer mix and a sample-barcoded 5' primer were used in a second PCR of roughly 6 to 12 cycles. One entry per CDR3 protein results from TCRdb running MiXCR on the 5' RACE reads. The sample carries 850,000 to 1,000,000 distinct CDR3 sequences, just over 50% recorded once. The extraction recovered at least 5 micrograms of total RNA per sample.

The chain has TRBV3-1 and TRBJ1-2; TRBD1 aligns across 7 bases. Sequenced material: blood. This receptor was obtained from a woman aged 55-69 years in good health. The CDR3: CASRSNSGGYGYTF. The CDR3 nucleotides read TGTGCCAGCAGAAGTAATTCAGGGGGCTATGGCTACACCTTC.